The entry that follows covers one T cell receptor (beta chain) sequence. Its antigen is not identified. The data belong to a study of cytomegalovirus exposure and HLA in healthy donors. General observations from the study: V- and J-gene trimming in TCR beta was tied to a missense DCLRE1C variant by an analysis performed later. About 87% or about 30% of the time was how often most TCR beta V segments were productive, according to an earlier analysis.

Vbeta (60) and Jbeta (13) primers were used in the PCR. TCRdb keeps only in-frame clones here, not all; method: immunoSEQ multiplex PCR. Here the sample spans 100,000 to 150,000 clones, roughly 63% being singletons. Germline V gene data show CDR1 as SGHTA and CDR2 as FQGNSA. This CDR3 has 16 residues. The germline V and J ends were trimmed by 1 base and 3 bases, with 13 bases remaining between them. Sequencing was carried out using PBMCs. V usage is TRBV7-2 and J usage is TRBJ2-1; D perhaps matches TRBD2 (6 bases). This clonotype was sampled from a man aged 25-45 years in good health and CMV-seropositive. This CDR3 is CASSLDWDWNYNEQFF. The CDR3 DNA follows: TGTGCCAGCAGCTTAGACTGGGACTGGAACTACAATGAGCAGTTCTTC.